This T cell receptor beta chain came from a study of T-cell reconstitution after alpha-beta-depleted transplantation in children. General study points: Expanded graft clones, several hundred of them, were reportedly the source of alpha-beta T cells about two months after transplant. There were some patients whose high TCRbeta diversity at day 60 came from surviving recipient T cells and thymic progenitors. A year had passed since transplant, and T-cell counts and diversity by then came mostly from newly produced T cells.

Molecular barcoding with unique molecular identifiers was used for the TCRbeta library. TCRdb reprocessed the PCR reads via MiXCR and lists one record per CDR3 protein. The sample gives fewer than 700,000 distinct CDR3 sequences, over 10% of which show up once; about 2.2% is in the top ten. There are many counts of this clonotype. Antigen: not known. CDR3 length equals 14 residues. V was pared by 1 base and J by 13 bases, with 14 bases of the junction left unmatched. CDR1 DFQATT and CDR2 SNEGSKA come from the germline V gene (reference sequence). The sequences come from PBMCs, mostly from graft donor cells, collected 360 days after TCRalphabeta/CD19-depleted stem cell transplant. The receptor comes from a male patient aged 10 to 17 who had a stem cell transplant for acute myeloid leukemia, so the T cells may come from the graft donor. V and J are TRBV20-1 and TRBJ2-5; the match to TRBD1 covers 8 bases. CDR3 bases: TGCAGTGCTAGAGTGGACAGGGCTGCGGCAAGAAGGTACTTC. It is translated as CSARVDRAAARRYF.